This record covers a single T cell receptor beta chain. Its antigen is as yet unknown. Reverse transcription used about 0.45 to 1 ug RNA and random hexamers. TCRdb re-called the immunoSEQ multiplex PCR reads through MiXCR, storing one row per CDR3 protein. In the table there are around 130,000 distinct CDR3 sequences, 90% to 95% of which are singletons. The data were obtained in a study of CD8 T cells in Susac syndrome. Study-wide results and caveats: It was acknowledged in the study that its TCR sequencing and HLA analysis involved a relatively small number of individuals.

Germline-derived CDR1 and CDR2 are LGHDT and YNNKEL (reference sequence). V lost 3 bases and J 6 bases, leaving 9 bases between the germline ends. CDR3 length: 12 amino acids. TEMRA cells were FACS-enriched, while CD8+ and CD4+ T cells were negatively isolated. Sample: CD4+ T cells from PBMCs. The chain couples TRBV3-1 to TRBJ2-7, with D unresolved. The receptor was derived from a human donor in good health. CDR3 DNA: TGTGCCAGCAGCCACGACGAATCCGAGCAGTACTTC. Translation: CASSHDESEQYF.